This T cell receptor beta chain is drawn from a study of blood T cell repertoires in COVID-19. TCRdb keeps only in-frame clones here, not all; method: immunoSEQ multiplex PCR. The table records some 240,000 clones, about 87% of them present only once. The CDR3 is made up of 16 amino acids. Germline CDR1 SGDLS, CDR2 YYNGEE. Trimming stripped 0 bases from V and 0 bases from J, with 10 bases between. The sample holds one count of this clone. The source material was PBMCs or T cells enriched from blood (not recorded which). This clonotype was sampled from a middle-aged woman who had been exposed to COVID-19. The chain joins TRBV9 to TRBJ2-1; D may be TRBD2 (6 bases). This CDR3 is CASSVERVSSYNEQFF. CDR3 nucleotide sequence: TGTGCCAGCAGCGTAGAGCGGGTCAGCTCCTACAATGAGCAGTTCTTC. The entire variable domain, with the rest obtained from reference TRBV9 and TRBJ2-1, is as follows: DSGVTQTPKHLITATGQRVTLRCSPRSGDLSVYWYQQSLDQGLQFLIQYYNGEERAKGNILERFSAQQFPDLHSELNLSSLELGDSALYFCASSVERVSSYNEQFFGPGTRLTVL.